This entry lists 2 T cell receptor beta chains sequenced from one sample in a study of blood T cell repertoires in COVID-19. TCRdb's copy holds only in-frame clones and misses some; the assay was immunoSEQ multiplex PCR. This sample has some 130,000 clones, with around 80% found just once. Sequencing was done on a sample of peripheral blood. The receptors stem from a man aged 70-80 years with acute or convalescent COVID-19.

The J gene is TRBJ2-7, the V gene TRBV6-5; 12 bases match TRBD1. Germline-derived CDR1 and CDR2 are MNHEY and SVGAGI. The ends lost 7 bases at V and 6 bases at J; junction bases unmatched: 7. CDR3 length equals 14 residues. The CDR3 coding sequence is TGTGCCAGCAAGAGGGGACAGGGGGCAGGCGAGCAGTACTTC. This translates into CASKRGQGAGEQYF.

V gene TRBV5-5 combines with J gene TRBJ2-6; 9 nucleotides agree with TRBD1. J gave up 2 bases and V 0 bases, and 0 bases lay outside the gene matches. The CDR3 consists of 16 residues. Germline lookup yields CDR1 SGHKS and CDR2 YYEKEE (reference sequence). In DNA, the CDR3 is TGTGCCAGCAGCTTGGGGACAGGGGCTGGGGCCAACGTCCTGACTTTC. Translating it yields CASSLGTGAGANVLTF.